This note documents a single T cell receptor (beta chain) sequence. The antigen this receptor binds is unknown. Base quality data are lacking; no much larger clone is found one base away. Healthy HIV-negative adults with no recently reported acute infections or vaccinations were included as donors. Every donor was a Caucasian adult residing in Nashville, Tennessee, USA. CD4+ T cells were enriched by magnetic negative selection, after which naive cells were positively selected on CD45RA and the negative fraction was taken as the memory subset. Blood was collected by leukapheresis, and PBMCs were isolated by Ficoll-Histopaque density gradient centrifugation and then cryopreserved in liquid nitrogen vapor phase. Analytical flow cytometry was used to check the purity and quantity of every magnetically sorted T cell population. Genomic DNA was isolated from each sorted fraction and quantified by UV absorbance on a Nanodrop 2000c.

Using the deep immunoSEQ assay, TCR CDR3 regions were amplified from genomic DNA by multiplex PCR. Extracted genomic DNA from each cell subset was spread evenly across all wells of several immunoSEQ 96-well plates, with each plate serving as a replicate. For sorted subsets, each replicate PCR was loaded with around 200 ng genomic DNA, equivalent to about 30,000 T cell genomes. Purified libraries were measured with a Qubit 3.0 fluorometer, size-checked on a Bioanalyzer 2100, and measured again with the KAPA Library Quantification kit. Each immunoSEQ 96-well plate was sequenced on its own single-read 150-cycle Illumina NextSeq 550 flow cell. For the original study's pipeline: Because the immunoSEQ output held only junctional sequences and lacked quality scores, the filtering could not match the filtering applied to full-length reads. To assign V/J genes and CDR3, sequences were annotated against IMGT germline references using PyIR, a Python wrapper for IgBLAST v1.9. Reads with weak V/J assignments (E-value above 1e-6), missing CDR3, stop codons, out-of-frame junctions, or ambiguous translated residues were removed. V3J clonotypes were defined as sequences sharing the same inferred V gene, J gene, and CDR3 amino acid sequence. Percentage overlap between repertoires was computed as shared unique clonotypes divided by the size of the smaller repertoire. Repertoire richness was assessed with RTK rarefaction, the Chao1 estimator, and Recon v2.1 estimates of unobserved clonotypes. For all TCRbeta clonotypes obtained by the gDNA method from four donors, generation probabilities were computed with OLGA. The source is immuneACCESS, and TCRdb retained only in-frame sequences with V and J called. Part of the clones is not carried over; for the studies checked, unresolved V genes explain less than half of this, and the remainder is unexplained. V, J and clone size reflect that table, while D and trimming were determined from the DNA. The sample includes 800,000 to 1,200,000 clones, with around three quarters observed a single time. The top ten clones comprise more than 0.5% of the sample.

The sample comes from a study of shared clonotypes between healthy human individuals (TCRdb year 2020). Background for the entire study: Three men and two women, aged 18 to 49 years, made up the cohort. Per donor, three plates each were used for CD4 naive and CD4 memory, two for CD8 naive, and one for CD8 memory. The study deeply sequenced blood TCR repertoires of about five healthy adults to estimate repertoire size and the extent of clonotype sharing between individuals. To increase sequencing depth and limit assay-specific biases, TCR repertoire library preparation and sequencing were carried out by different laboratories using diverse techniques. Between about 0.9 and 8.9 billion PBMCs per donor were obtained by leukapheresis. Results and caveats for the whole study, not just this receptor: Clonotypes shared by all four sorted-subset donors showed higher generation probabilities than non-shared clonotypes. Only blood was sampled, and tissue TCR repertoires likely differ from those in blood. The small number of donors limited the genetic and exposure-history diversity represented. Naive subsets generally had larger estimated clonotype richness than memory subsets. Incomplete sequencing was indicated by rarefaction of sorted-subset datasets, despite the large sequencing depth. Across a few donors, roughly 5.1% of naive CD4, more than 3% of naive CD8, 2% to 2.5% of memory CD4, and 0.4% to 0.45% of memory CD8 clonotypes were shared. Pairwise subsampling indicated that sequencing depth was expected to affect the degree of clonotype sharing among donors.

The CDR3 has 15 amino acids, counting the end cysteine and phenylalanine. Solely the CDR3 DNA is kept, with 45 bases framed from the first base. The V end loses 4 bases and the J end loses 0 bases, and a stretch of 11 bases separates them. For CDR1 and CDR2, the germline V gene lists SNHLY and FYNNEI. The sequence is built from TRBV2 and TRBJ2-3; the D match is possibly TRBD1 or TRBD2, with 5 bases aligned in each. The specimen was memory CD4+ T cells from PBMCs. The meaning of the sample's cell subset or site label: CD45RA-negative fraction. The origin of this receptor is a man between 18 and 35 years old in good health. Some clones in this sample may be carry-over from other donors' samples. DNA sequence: TGTGCCAGCAGTGGGAGGACACGCAGCACAGATACGCAGTATTTT. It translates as CASSGRTRSTDTQYF.